The 14 T cell receptor beta chains in this list originate from one sample, sequenced in a study of blood T cells in healthy people across ages. Primers used in a second PCR of roughly 6 to 11 cycles were a sample-barcoded 5' primer and a J-beta primer mix. TCRdb reprocessed the 5' RACE reads via MiXCR and lists one record per CDR3 protein. Of some 1.5 million distinct CDR3 sequences detected, about 45% appear once; the ten largest clones hold just over 4%. Sequenced: blood. Source of these receptors: a woman between 18 and 30 years old in good health.

This clonotype has a handful of counts. The CDR3 reads CASSQDGADSYNEQFF. CDR3 nucleotides: TGCGCCAGCAGCCAAGATGGAGCGGACTCCTACAATGAGCAGTTCTTC. The chain is built from TRBV4-3 and TRBJ2-1; maybe TRBD2 (5 bases). This CDR3 has 16 residues. Germline CDR1 LGHNA, CDR2 YSLEER. Trimming removed 0 bases at V and 0 bases at J, with 9 bases between.

V usage is TRBV20-1 and J usage is TRBJ1-2, with 10 bases fitting TRBD1. The germline CDR1 and CDR2 sequences are DFQATT and SNEGSKA (reference sequence). The CDR3 is 12 residues long. Germline trimming cut 4 bases from V and 7 bases from J; bases unmatched to any gene: 3. CDR3 loop: CSANDRGLGYTF. CDR3 DNA sequence: TGCAGTGCTAACGACAGGGGGCTTGGCTACACCTTC.

V is TRBV18 and J is TRBJ2-4, with D possibly matching TRBD1 (5 bases). The DNA end lines up better with TRBJ2-7; the J call may be wrong. Per germline, CDR1 KGHSH and CDR2 LQKENI. There are 14 residues in the CDR3. The CDR3 loop reads CASSPLGRAYEQYF. The DNA for the CDR3 is TGTGCCAGCTCACCTTTGGGCAGGGCCTACGAGCAGTACTTC.

The chain combines TRBV5-5 with TRBJ2-7, with D possibly TRBD2 on 5 matching bases. Germline V gene lookup returns CDR1 SGHKS and CDR2 YYEKEE (reference sequence). V dropped 2 bases and J dropped 3 bases, with 9 bases sitting between them. The CDR3 spans 13 residues. CDR3 bases: TGTGCCAGCAGCTTTTGGGAGTACTACGAGCAGTACTTC. This codes for CASSFWEYYEQYF.

The genes are TRBV27 and TRBJ2-4; D may match TRBD1 or TRBD2 (5 bases each). The last part of the DNA fits TRBJ2-7 better; the J call may be wrong. The CDR3 length is 16 residues. Per germline, CDR1 MNHEY and CDR2 SMNVEV (reference sequence). CDR3 region: CASSRGRRLRLVEQYF. DNA of the CDR3: TGTGCCAGCAGTCGGGGACGGCGGCTTAGGTTAGTCGAGCAGTACTTC.

V usage is TRBV20-1 and J usage is TRBJ2-5; 7 bases align to TRBD2. Germline CDR1 and CDR2: DFQATT and SNEGSKA (reference sequence). Germline trimming cut 6 bases from V and 11 bases from J; bases unmatched to any gene: 12. The CDR3 contains 12 residues. This CDR3 is CSAKLAYDEQYF. Here the CDR3 DNA reads TGCAGTGCCAAACTAGCGTACGATGAGCAGTACTTC.

The genes are TRBV20-1 and TRBJ1-5; a possible D gene is TRBD1 (6 bases). The CDR3 totals 14 residues. V lost 6 bases and J 6 bases, leaving 18 bases between the germline ends. CDR1 DFQATT and CDR2 SNEGSKA come from the germline V gene (reference sequence). CDR3 in DNA: TGCAGTGCCAAGGAATGGGGGGCAGGTCAGCCCCAGCATTTT. It yields the protein CSAKEWGAGQPQHF.

This clonotype was found many times. CDR3 sequence reads: CASSRKTSGGDEQFF. CDR3 coding DNA: TGTGCCAGCAGCCGGAAGACTAGCGGGGGAGATGAGCAGTTCTTC. The V call is TRBV12-3 or TRBV12-4, the J call TRBJ2-1; 12 nucleotides line up with TRBD2. Unmatched junction bases numbered 8, after V lost 6 bases and J lost 8 bases. This CDR3 is built from 15 residues.

The chain employs TRBV27 and TRBJ2-7, with D tentatively TRBD1 or TRBD2 (5 bases each). This CDR3 has 14 amino acids. Germline V gene sequence: CDR1 MNHEY, CDR2 SMNVEV (reference sequence). V was trimmed by 3 bases and J by 7 bases, leaving 16 bases between them. The CDR3 DNA follows: TGTGCCAGCAGTTTGGGGCTGGGGAGAGGAGAGCAGTACTTC. Protein: CASSLGLGRGEQYF.

The V gene is TRBV6-5, the J gene TRBJ2-3; 8 bases align to TRBD2. V lost 5 bases and J lost 5; bases outside the gene matches: 12. The CDR3 contains 16 residues. Looked up from germline, CDR1 is MNHEY and CDR2 is SVGAGI. CDR3 DNA: TGTGCCAGCAGTCTTACTACGGGACTAGTTGGAGATACGCAGTATTTT. This encodes CASSLTTGLVGDTQYF.

This chain links TRBV20-1 with TRBJ2-5; D unresolved. Trimming removed 0 bases at V and 1 base at J, with 12 bases between. Germline CDR1 and CDR2: DFQATT and SNEGSKA (reference sequence). The CDR3 consists of 15 residues. The CDR3 DNA reads as TGCAGTGCTAGAGATGGGTCGGTACCCCAAGAGACCCAGTACTTC. Translated, it gives CSARDGSVPQETQYF.

This clonotype has only a few counts. The chain links TRBV10-3 to TRBJ2-7; D is undetermined. The germline V and J ends were trimmed by 1 base and 7 bases, with 11 bases remaining between them. Germline V gene lookup returns CDR1 ENHRY and CDR2 SYGVKD. CDR3 length equals 13 residues. This chain's CDR3 is CAISELQINEQYF. The CDR3 nucleotides are TGTGCCATCAGTGAGTTACAGATAAATGAGCAGTACTTC.

This clonotype was observed at least ten times. The chain recombines TRBV5-6 with TRBJ2-1; D unclear. The CDR3 sequence is 14 residues long. The V end lost 3 bases, the J end lost 0 bases, and 7 bases lay between the germline ends. The germline V gene encodes CDR1 SGHDT and CDR2 YYEEEE. CDR3 nucleotide sequence: TGTGCCAGCAGCTGGGGTATCTCCTACAATGAGCAGTTCTTC. As protein: CASSWGISYNEQFF.

CDR3 amino acids: CASSFPLADSYNEQFF. CDR3 DNA: TGTGCCAGCAGCTTTCCACTAGCTGATTCCTACAATGAGCAGTTCTTC. J is TRBJ2-1 and V is TRBV11-2; D might be TRBD2 (6 bases). V dropped 3 bases and J dropped 1 base, with 13 bases sitting between them. The CDR3 contains 16 residues. In germline, CDR1 is SGHAT, CDR2 FQNNGV. Variable domain in full (rest from reference TRBV11-2 and TRBJ2-1): EAGVAQSPRYKIIEKRQSVAFWCNPISGHATLYWYQQILGQGPKLLIQFQNNGVVDDSQLPKDRFSAERLKGVDSTLKIQPAKLEDSAVYLCASSFPLADSYNEQFFGPGTRLTVL.